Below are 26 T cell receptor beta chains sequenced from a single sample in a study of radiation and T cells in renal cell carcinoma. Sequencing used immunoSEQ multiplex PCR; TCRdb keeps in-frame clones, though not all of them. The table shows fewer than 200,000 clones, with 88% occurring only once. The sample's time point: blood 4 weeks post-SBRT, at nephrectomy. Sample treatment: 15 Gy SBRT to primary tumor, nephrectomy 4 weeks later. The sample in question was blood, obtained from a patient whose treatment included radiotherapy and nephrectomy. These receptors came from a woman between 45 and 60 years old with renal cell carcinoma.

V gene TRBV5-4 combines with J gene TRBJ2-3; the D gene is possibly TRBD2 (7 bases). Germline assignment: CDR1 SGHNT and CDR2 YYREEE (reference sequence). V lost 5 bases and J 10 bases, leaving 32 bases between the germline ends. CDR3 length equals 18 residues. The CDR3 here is CASRPEGGGGFVKGAQYF. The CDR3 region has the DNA TGTGCCAGCAGGCCGGAGGGTGGCGGGGGCTTCGTCAAAGGGGCGCAGTATTTT.

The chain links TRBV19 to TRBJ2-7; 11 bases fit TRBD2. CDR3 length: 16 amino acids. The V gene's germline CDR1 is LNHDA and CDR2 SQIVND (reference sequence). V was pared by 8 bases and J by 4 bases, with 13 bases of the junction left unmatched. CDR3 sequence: CASRTHGASGGYEQYF. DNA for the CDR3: TGTGCCAGTCGGACCCATGGAGCTAGCGGGGGGTACGAGCAGTACTTC.

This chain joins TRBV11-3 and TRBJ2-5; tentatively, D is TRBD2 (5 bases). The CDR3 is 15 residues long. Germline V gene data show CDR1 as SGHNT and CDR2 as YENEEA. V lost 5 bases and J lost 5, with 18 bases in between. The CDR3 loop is CASSPGRAMEETQYF. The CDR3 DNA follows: TGTGCCAGCAGCCCTGGGCGGGCCATGGAGGAGACCCAGTACTTC.

CDR3 sequence (DNA): TGTGCCAGCAGTGAAGCCTCGGCCTACGGTGAGCAGTTCTTC. As protein: CASSEASAYGEQFF. The chain couples TRBV2 to TRBJ2-1; D gene unclear. V was clipped by 0 bases and J by 9 bases, with 12 bases between them. In germline, CDR1 is SNHLY, CDR2 FYNNEI. CDR3 length equals 14 residues. Full variable domain (missing parts from reference TRBV2 and TRBJ2-1): EPEVTQTPSHQVTQMGQEVILRCVPISNHLYFYWYRQILGQKVEFLVSFYNNEISEKSEIFDDQFSVERPDGSNFTLKIRSTKLEDSAMYFCASSEASAYGEQFFGPGTRLTVL.

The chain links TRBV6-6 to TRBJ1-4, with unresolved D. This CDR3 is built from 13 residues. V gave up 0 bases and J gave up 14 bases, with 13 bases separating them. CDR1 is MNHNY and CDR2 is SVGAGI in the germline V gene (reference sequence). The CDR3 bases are TGTGCCAGCAGTTACTCGATGACCCAGGACCTGTTTTTT. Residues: CASSYSMTQDLFF.

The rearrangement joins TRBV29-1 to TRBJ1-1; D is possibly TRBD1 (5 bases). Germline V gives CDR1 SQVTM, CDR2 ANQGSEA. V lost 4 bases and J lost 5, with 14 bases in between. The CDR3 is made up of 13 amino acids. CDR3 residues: CSVGIMGGTEAFF. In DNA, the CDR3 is TGCAGCGTTGGGATCATGGGGGGAACTGAAGCTTTCTTT.

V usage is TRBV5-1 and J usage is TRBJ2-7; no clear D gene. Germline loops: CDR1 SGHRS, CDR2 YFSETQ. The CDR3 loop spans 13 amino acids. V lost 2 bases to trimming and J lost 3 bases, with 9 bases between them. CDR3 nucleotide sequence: TGCGCCAGCAGCTTTTCCCCAGGCTACGAGCAGTACTTC. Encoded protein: CASSFSPGYEQYF.

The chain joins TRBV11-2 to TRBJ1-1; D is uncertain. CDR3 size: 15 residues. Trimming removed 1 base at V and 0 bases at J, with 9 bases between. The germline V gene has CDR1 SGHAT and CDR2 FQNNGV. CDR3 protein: CASSLGEGLNTEAFF. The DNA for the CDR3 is TGTGCCAGCAGCTTAGGGGAAGGTCTGAACACTGAAGCTTTCTTT.

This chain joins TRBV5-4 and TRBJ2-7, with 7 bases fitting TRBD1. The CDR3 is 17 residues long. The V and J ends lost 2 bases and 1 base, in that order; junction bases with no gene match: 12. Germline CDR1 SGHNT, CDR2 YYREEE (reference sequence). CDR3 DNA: TGTGCCAGCAGCTTTCGTACAGGGGCAACTCGTTCCTACGAGCAGTACTTC. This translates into CASSFRTGATRSYEQYF.

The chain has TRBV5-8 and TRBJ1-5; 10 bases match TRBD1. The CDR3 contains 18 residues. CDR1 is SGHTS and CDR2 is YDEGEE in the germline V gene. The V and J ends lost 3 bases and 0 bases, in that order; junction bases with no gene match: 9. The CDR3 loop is CASSWTGQGRYSNQPQHF. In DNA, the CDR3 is TGTGCCAGCAGCTGGACGGGACAGGGGCGTTATAGCAATCAGCCCCAGCATTTT. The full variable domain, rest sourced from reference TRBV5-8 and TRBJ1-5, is EAGVTQSPTHLIKTRGQQATLRCSPISGHTSVYWYQQALGLGLQFLLWYDEGEERNRGNFPPRFSGRQFPNYSSELNVNALELEDSALYLCASSWTGQGRYSNQPQHFGDGTRLSIL.

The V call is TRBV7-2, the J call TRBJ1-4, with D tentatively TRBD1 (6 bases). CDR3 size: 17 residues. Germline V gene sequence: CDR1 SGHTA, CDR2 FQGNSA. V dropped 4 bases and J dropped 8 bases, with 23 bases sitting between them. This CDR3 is CASSSGTPGSGEEKLFF. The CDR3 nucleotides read TGTGCCAGCAGCTCAGGGACCCCCGGATCAGGGGAAGAAAAACTGTTTTTT.

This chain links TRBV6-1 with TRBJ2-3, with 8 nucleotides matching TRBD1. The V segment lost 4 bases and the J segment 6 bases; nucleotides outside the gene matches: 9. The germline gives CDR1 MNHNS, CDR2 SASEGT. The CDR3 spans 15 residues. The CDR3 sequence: CASSALGQGADTQYF. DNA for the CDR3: TGTGCCAGCAGTGCCCTGGGGCAGGGGGCGGATACGCAGTATTTT.

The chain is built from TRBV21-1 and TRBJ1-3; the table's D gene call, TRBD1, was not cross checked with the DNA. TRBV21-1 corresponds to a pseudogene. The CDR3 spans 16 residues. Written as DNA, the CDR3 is TGTGCCAGCAGCATGGGACAGGGGGCACCGGGAAACACCATATATTTT. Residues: CASSMGQGAPGNTIYF.

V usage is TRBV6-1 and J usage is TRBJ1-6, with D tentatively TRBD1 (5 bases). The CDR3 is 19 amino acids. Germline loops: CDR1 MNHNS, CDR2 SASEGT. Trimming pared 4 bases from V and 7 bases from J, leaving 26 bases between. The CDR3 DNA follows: TGTGCCAGCAGTGTTAGGATCATGGCCAGGGATCGACGAAATTCACCCCTCCACTTT. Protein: CASSVRIMARDRRNSPLHF.

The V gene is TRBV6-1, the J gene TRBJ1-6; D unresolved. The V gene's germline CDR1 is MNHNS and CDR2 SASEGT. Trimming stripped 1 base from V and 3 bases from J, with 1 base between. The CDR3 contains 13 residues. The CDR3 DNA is TGTGCCAGCAGTGAAGACTATAATTCACCCCTCCACTTT. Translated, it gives CASSEDYNSPLHF.

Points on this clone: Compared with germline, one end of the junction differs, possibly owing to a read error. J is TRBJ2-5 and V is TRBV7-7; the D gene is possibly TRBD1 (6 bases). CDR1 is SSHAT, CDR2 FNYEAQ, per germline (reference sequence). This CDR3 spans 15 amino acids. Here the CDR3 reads CASSLGGGHLETQYF. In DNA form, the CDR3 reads TGTGCTAGCAGCTTAGGTGGGGGCCACTTAGAGACCCAGTACTTC.

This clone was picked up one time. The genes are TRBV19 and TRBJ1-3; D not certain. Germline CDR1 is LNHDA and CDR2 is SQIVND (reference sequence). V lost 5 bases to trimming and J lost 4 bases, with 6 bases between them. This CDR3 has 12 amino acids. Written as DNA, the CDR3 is TGTGCCAGTAGTCTGCCCGGAAACACCATATATTTT. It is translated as CASSLPGNTIYF.

The CDR3 spells CASSPTLRLNSYEQYF. CDR3 DNA: TGCGCCAGCAGCCCGACTCTTCGCCTAAACTCCTACGAGCAGTACTTC. The chain recombines TRBV5-1 with TRBJ2-5; D is undetermined. The DNA matches TRBJ2-7 better at its end, which makes the J call doubtful. The germline gives CDR1 SGHRS, CDR2 YFSETQ. There are 16 residues in the CDR3.

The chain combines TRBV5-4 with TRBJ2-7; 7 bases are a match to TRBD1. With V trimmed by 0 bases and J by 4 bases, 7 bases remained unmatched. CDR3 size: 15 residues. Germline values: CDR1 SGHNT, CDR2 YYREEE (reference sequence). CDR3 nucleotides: TGTGCCAGCAGCTTGGCCCGACAGGGTTTATACGAGCAGTACTTC. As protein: CASSLARQGLYEQYF.

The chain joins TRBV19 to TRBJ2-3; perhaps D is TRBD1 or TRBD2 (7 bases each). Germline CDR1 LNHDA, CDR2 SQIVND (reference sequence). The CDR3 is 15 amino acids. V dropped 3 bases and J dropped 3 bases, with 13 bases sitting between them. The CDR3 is CASSMNRGLTDTQYF. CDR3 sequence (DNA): TGTGCCAGTAGTATGAACAGGGGACTAACAGATACGCAGTATTTT.

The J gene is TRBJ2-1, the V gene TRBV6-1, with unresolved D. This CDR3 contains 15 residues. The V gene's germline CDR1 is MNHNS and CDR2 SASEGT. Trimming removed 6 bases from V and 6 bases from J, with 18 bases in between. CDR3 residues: CASRIGPDSFNEQFF. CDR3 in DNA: TGTGCCAGCAGGATAGGGCCCGACTCTTTCAATGAGCAGTTCTTC.

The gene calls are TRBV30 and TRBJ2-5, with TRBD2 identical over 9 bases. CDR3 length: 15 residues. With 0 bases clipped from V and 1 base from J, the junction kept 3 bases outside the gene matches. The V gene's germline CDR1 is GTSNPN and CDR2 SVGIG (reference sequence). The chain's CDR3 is CAWSVLAGIQETQYF. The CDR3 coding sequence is TGTGCCTGGAGTGTCCTAGCGGGAATCCAAGAGACCCAGTACTTC.

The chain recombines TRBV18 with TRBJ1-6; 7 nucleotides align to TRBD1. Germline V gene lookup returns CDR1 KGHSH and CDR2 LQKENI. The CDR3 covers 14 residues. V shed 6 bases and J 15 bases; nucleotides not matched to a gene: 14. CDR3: CASSEGTVMRNLHF. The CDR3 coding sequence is TGTGCCAGCTCGGAAGGGACAGTCATGAGGAACCTCCACTTT.

The CDR3 nucleotides read TGTGCCAGCAGCAAAGCGGAGGGTAATGAAAAACTGTTTTTT. It yields the protein CASSKAEGNEKLFF. V gene TRBV21-1 combines with J gene TRBJ1-4. TRBV21-1 is a recognized pseudogene. The CDR3 is 14 amino acids.

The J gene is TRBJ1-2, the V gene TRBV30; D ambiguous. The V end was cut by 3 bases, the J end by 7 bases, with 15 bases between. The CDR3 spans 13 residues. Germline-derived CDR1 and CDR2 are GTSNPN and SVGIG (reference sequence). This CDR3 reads CAWRMAPLIGYTF. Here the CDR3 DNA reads TGTGCCTGGAGAATGGCTCCCTTGATTGGCTACACCTTC.

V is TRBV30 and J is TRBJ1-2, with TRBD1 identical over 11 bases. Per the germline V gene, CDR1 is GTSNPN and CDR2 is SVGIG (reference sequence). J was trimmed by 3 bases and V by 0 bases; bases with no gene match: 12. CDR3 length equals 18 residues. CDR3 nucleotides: TGTGCCTGGAGTGTACCCTTTGTGGGACAGGGGGTAGACTATGGCTACACCTTC. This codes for CAWSVPFVGQGVDYGYTF.